These T cell receptor beta chains were read from a single sample in a study of shared clonotypes between healthy human individuals. Profiling relied on immunoSEQ multiplex PCR, and the TCRdb table lists in-frame clones only, not all of them. In the table there are a few hundred thousand clones, about 80% of which are singletons. Sequenced sample: PBMCs. These receptors all come from a woman in her thirties or forties in good health. Some clones in this sample may be carry-over from other donors' samples. CDR3s include the opening cysteine and the closing phenylalanine or tryptophan. D genes are given only for firm matches. Expanded clones get a size class; other rows say once, few or many, or leave the size out.

j_call: TRBJ2-1
v_call: TRBV11-2
clone_size: few
d_call: .
cdr3_nt: TGTGCCAGCAGCTTAGCGTCGGACTACAATGAGCAGTTCTTC
cdr3_aa: CASSLASDYNEQFF

j_call: TRBJ2-1
v_call: TRBV9
clone_size: few
d_call: .
cdr3_nt: TGTGCCAGCAGCGCTGACAGTTCGTACAATGAGCAGTTCTTC
cdr3_aa: CASSADSSYNEQFF

j_call: TRBJ2-7
v_call: TRBV5-6
clone_size: few
d_call: .
cdr3_nt: TGTGCCAGCAGCTCAGTAGGGCCCTCCTCCTACGAGCAGTACTTC
cdr3_aa: CASSSVGPSSYEQYF

j_call: TRBJ2-1
v_call: TRBV5-1
clone_size: .
d_call: TRBD2
cdr3_nt: TGCGCCAGCAGCTTGACTAGCGGGAGGGGAAATGAGCAGTTCTTC
cdr3_aa: CASSLTSGRGNEQFF

j_call: TRBJ2-1
v_call: TRBV5-6
clone_size: .
d_call: TRBD2
cdr3_nt: TGTGCCAGCAGCTTGCCATGGGGGGGTGAGCAGTTCTTC
cdr3_aa: CASSLPWGGEQFF

j_call: TRBJ2-7
v_call: TRBV11-2
clone_size: .
d_call: .
cdr3_nt: TGTGCCAGCAGCCCCTGGTCGACAGCGGGTCCCTACGAGCAGTACTTC
cdr3_aa: CASSPWSTAGPYEQYF

j_call: TRBJ1-4
v_call: TRBV2
clone_size: few
d_call: TRBD1
cdr3_nt: TGTGCCAGCAGTCCCGGGACAGGGGCTGAAAAACTGTTTTTT
cdr3_aa: CASSPGTGAEKLFF

j_call: TRBJ1-2
v_call: TRBV9
clone_size: .
d_call: .
cdr3_nt: TGTGCCAGCAGCGTAGGAGGAGGTGACTATGGCTACACCTTC
cdr3_aa: CASSVGGGDYGYTF

j_call: TRBJ2-7
v_call: TRBV10-3
clone_size: .
d_call: .
cdr3_nt: TGTGCCATCGGGTCGACTGGGCAGTCCTACGAGCAGTACTTC
cdr3_aa: CAIGSTGQSYEQYF

j_call: TRBJ2-1
v_call: TRBV15
clone_size: .
d_call: .
cdr3_nt: TGTGCCACCAGCAGAGATATTAAGACTGGTTGGCAGTTCTTC
cdr3_aa: CATSRDIKTGWQFF

j_call: TRBJ1-4
v_call: TRBV9
clone_size: once
d_call: TRBD1
cdr3_nt: TGTGCCAGCAGCCTCGGAACAGGGGGGAATGAAAAACTGTTTTTT
cdr3_aa: CASSLGTGGNEKLFF

j_call: TRBJ2-7
v_call: TRBV5-1
clone_size: .
d_call: .
cdr3_nt: TGCGCCGAGCCCTACGAGCAGTACTTC
cdr3_aa: CAEPYEQYF

j_call: TRBJ1-2
v_call: TRBV15
clone_size: .
d_call: TRBD1
cdr3_nt: TGTGCCACCAGCAGACCGGGACAGGTCTATGGCTACACCTTC
cdr3_aa: CATSRPGQVYGYTF

j_call: TRBJ2-2
v_call: TRBV6-5
clone_size: .
d_call: .
cdr3_nt: TGTGCCGCTAAGAGCTACGGGGAGCTGTTTTTT
cdr3_aa: CAAKSYGELFF

j_call: TRBJ1-1
v_call: TRBV28
clone_size: .
d_call: TRBD1
cdr3_nt: TGTGCCAGCTTCCGGGACAGGGGGAAGAACACTGAAGCTTTCTTT
cdr3_aa: CASFRDRGKNTEAFF

j_call: TRBJ2-1
v_call: TRBV5-4
clone_size: .
d_call: .
cdr3_nt: TGTGCCAGCAGCTTGACTCAGGACCAACACAATGAGCAGTTCTTC
cdr3_aa: CASSLTQDQHNEQFF

j_call: TRBJ2-7
v_call: TRBV5-1
clone_size: .
d_call: .
cdr3_nt: TGCGCCAGCAGCTTGGGTCCGGGACCCGAGGGCGAGCAGTACTTC
cdr3_aa: CASSLGPGPEGEQYF

j_call: TRBJ1-5
v_call: TRBV13
clone_size: .
d_call: .
cdr3_nt: TGTGCCAGCAGCCCCCGGGATCAGCCCCAGCATTTT
cdr3_aa: CASSPRDQPQHF

j_call: TRBJ2-7
v_call: TRBV5-1
clone_size: few
d_call: TRBD1
cdr3_nt: TGCGCCAGCAGCGACGAAAGGGGGCGCGGCTACGAGCAGTACTTC
cdr3_aa: CASSDERGRGYEQYF

j_call: TRBJ1-5
v_call: TRBV18
clone_size: .
d_call: TRBD1
cdr3_nt: TGTGCCAGCTCACTTGGACAGGGGACGAATCAGCCCCAGCATTTT
cdr3_aa: CASSLGQGTNQPQHF

j_call: TRBJ1-1
v_call: TRBV9
clone_size: .
d_call: TRBD1
cdr3_nt: TGTGCCAGCAGCGAGACAGGGGGACCTCAGAACACTGAAGCTTTCTTT
cdr3_aa: CASSETGGPQNTEAFF

j_call: TRBJ2-7
v_call: TRBV27
clone_size: .
d_call: .
cdr3_nt: TGTGCCAGCAGTTCCTGGCTGGGGAGCGAGCAGTACTTC
cdr3_aa: CASSSWLGSEQYF

j_call: TRBJ2-1
v_call: TRBV27
clone_size: .
d_call: .
cdr3_nt: TGTGCCAGCAGTTTAAGGACCCCAAGGGGGAGGGCCGTCAATGAGCAGTTCTTC
cdr3_aa: CASSLRTPRGRAVNEQFF

j_call: TRBJ2-2
v_call: TRBV2
clone_size: few
d_call: .
cdr3_nt: TGTGCCAGCAGTGAAAATTGGGTGGGAGGATTGAACACCGGGGAGCTGTTTTTT
cdr3_aa: CASSENWVGGLNTGELFF

j_call: TRBJ2-7
v_call: TRBV7-2
clone_size: .
d_call: .
cdr3_nt: TGTGCCAGCAGTTTAAATAGCGGCTACGAGCAGTACTTC
cdr3_aa: CASSLNSGYEQYF

j_call: TRBJ2-7
v_call: TRBV11-2
clone_size: .
d_call: .
cdr3_nt: TGTGCCAGCAGCTTAGGAGGGGGTGTTGTTAAGCAGTACTTC
cdr3_aa: CASSLGGGVVKQYF

j_call: TRBJ2-6
v_call: TRBV29-1
clone_size: .
d_call: .
cdr3_nt: TGCAGCGTCCCCCGGGGCCCTGGGGCCAACGTCCTGACTTTC
cdr3_aa: CSVPRGPGANVLTF

j_call: TRBJ1-2
v_call: TRBV7-2
clone_size: once
d_call: .
cdr3_nt: TGTGCCAGCAGCTTAACAGGGTTGAGTACCTATGGCTACACCTTC
cdr3_aa: CASSLTGLSTYGYTF

j_call: TRBJ2-7
v_call: TRBV6-1
clone_size: .
d_call: .
cdr3_nt: TGTGCCAGCAGTAACACCTACGAGCAGTACTTC
cdr3_aa: CASSNTYEQYF

j_call: TRBJ2-7
v_call: TRBV11-2
clone_size: .
d_call: TRBD2
cdr3_nt: TGTGCCAGCAGCTTAGTCCCGGGAGGGGCCTACGAGCAGTACTTC
cdr3_aa: CASSLVPGGAYEQYF

j_call: TRBJ2-5
v_call: TRBV10-3
clone_size: .
d_call: .
cdr3_nt: TGTGCCATCAGGGATGATTTTGCCCGGCAGGAGACCCAGTACTTC
cdr3_aa: CAIRDDFARQETQYF

j_call: TRBJ2-7
v_call: TRBV7-6
clone_size: .
d_call: TRBD2
cdr3_nt: TGTGCCAGCAGCGCGGGGACTAGCGACCTCTACGAGCAGTACTTC
cdr3_aa: CASSAGTSDLYEQYF

j_call: TRBJ2-3
v_call: TRBV15
clone_size: .
d_call: .
cdr3_nt: TGTGCCACCAGCAGCAAGGCAGGGGAGGCAGATACGCAGTATTTT
cdr3_aa: CATSSKAGEADTQYF

j_call: TRBJ2-7
v_call: TRBV6-1
clone_size: many
d_call: TRBD1
cdr3_nt: TGTGCCAGCAGTGAGAAGACAGGGGGCTCCTACGAGCAGTACTTC
cdr3_aa: CASSEKTGGSYEQYF

j_call: TRBJ2-1
v_call: TRBV30
clone_size: .
d_call: TRBD2
cdr3_nt: TGTGCTTGGAGTTCCTCTAGCGGGAGGAGCTCCTACAATGAGCAGTTCTTC
cdr3_aa: CAWSSSSGRSSYNEQFF